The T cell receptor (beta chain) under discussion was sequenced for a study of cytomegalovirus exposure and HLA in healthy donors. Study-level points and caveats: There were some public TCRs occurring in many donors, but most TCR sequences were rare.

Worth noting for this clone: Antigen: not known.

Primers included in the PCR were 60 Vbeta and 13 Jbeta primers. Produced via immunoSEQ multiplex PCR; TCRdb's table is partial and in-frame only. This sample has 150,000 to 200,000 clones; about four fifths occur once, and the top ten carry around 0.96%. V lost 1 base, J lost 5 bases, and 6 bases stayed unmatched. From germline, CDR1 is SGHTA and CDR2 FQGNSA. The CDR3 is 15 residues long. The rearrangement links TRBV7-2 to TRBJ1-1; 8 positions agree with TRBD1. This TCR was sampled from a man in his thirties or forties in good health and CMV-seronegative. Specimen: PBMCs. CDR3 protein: CASSLVQGAGTEAFF. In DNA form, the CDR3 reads TGTGCCAGCAGCTTAGTCCAGGGGGCTGGAACTGAAGCTTTCTTT.